This T cell receptor (beta chain) was obtained from a study of T cells after yellow fever vaccination. General study findings and limits: Most primary-vaccination clones recurred post-booster (around 95% CD4, about 90% CD8).

This CDR3 has 15 residues. Germline V gene lookup returns CDR1 SEHNR and CDR2 FQNEAQ (reference sequence). Trimming took 3 bases from V and 0 from J, leaving 9 bases between them. The authors made TCR cDNA by 5'RACE template switching, adding a universal primer site and UMIs. TCRdb re-called the 5' RACE reads through MiXCR, storing one row per CDR3 protein. The table shows more than 450,000 distinct CDR3 sequences, with 21% occurring only once. This clonotype was detected a few times. Its antigen remains unknown. The sequencing used PBMCs, collected about 21 days after the first yellow fever vaccination. The origin of this receptor is a man aged 18 to 29 who received the YFV17D yellow fever vaccine. The chain links TRBV7-9 to TRBJ2-1; D unclear. This CDR3 is CASSFRSTSYNEQFF. The CDR3 DNA is TGTGCCAGCAGCTTTCGCAGCACCTCCTACAATGAGCAGTTCTTC.